These T cell receptor beta chains were read from a single sample in a study of sequential checkpoint blockade in melanoma. Sequencing used immunoSEQ multiplex PCR; TCRdb keeps in-frame clones, though not all of them. The sample has more than 25,000 clones; roughly nine tenths are singletons. The sequenced sample was CD8+ T cells sorted from blood (inferred from file names), obtained from a patient given nivolumab and ipilimumab in sequence. Receptor source: a human donor with melanoma. Both conserved end residues are part of each CDR3. D genes are given only for firm matches. Size values are once, few and many counts, or a class for expanded clones, and some rows have none.

>.|TRBJ1-2|TRBV30|.
CAWSLEGGYGYTF
>.|TRBJ2-3|TRBV15|.
CATSTRQAPTDTQYF
>.|TRBJ2-1|TRBV27|TRBD2
CASSSLLAGGYNEQFF
>.|TRBJ1-1|TRBV29-1|.
CSVVRSNTEAFF
>.|TRBJ2-1|TRBV6-5|.
CASSYFGGREQFF
>.|TRBJ2-2|TRBV5-1|.
CASSPPAGRVAGELFF
>once|TRBJ1-4|TRBV5-5|TRBD1
CASSLGTGGKIEKLFF
>.|TRBJ2-7|TRBV4-2|.
CASSQDRAGTFDEQYF
>.|TRBJ1-2|TRBV7-9|.
CASSLAGATNYGYTF
>once|TRBJ2-1|TRBV9|.
CASSVEGTKYNEQFF
>.|TRBJ2-3|TRBV7-3|TRBD2
CASSGSGGKSDTQYF
>.|TRBJ1-1|TRBV11-1|TRBD1
CASSSSGQGNTEAFF
>.|TRBJ2-1|TRBV6-1|.
CASSGKAIVGLDEQFF
>.|TRBJ1-6|TRBV6-5|TRBD1
CASSLTGGSPLHF
>.|TRBJ1-5|TRBV30|.
CAWSSGQNNQPQHF
>.|TRBJ2-2|TRBV7-9|.
CASSLAMSRPGELFF